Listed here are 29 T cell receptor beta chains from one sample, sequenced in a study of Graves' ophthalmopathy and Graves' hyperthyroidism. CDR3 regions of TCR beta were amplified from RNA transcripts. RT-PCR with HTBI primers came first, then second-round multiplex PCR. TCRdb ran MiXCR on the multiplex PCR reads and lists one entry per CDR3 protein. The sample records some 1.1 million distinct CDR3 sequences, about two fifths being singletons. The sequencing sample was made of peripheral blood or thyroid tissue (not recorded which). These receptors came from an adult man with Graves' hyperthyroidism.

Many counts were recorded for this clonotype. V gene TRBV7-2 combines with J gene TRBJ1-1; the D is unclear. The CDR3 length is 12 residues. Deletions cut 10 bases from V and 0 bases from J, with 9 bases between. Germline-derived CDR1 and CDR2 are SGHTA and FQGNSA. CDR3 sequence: CANAPMNTEAFF. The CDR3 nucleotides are TGTGCCAACGCCCCAATGAACACTGAAGCTTTCTTT.

The CDR3 is CASSVLGQGAGSPLHF. The DNA of the CDR3 is TGTGCCAGCAGCGTTCTCGGACAGGGGGCAGGATCACCCCTCCACTTT. This chain connects TRBV9 to TRBJ1-6, with 11 nucleotides matching TRBD1. V lost 2 bases to trimming and J lost 10 bases; unmatched junction nucleotides: 8. The CDR3 is made up of 16 amino acids. Germline CDR1 SGDLS, CDR2 YYNGEE.

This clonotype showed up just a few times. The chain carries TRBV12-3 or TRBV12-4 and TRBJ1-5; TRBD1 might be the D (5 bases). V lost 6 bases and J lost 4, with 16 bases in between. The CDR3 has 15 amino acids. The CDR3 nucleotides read TGTGCCAGCAGCTCCAAGAGGACAATTAATCAGCCCCAGCATTTT. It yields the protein CASSSKRTINQPQHF.

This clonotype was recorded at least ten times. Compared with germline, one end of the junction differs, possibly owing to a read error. CDR3 amino acids: CASSAGLAGGAYEQYF. DNA for the CDR3: TGTGCCAGCAGCGCAGGACTAGCGGGAGGCGCCTACGAGCAGTACTTC. V is TRBV10-2 and J is TRBJ2-7; TRBD2 matches 14 bases. Germline V lookup: CDR1 WSHSY, CDR2 SAAADI. This CDR3 region has 16 residues.

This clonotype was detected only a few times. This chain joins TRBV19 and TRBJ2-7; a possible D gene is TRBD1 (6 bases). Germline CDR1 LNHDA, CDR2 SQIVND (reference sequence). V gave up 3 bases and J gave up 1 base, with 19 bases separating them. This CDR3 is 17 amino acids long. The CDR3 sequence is CASSMVLTGEQSYEQYF. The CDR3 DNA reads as TGTGCCAGTAGTATGGTCTTGACAGGCGAACAATCCTACGAGCAGTACTTC.

The chain's CDR3 is CSASQGPNYEQYF. The CDR3, as DNA: TGCAGTGCTAGCCAGGGTCCGAACTACGAGCAGTACTTC. The gene calls are TRBV20-1 and TRBJ2-7, with a weak D call TRBD1 (5 bases). V shed 3 bases and J shed 3 bases, with 12 bases lying between them. The germline V gene encodes CDR1 DFQATT and CDR2 SNEGSKA (reference sequence). The CDR3 extends over 13 amino acids.

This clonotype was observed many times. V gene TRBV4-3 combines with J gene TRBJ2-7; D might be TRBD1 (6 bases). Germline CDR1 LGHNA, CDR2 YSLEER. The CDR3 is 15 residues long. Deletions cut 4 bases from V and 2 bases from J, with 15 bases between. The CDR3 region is CASSLVWDTTYEQYF. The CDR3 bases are TGCGCCAGCAGCCTAGTCTGGGACACAACCTACGAGCAGTACTTC.

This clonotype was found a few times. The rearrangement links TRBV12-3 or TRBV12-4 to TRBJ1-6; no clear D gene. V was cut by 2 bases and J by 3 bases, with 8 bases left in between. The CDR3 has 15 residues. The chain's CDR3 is CASSLTPNYNSPLHF. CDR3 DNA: TGTGCCAGCAGTTTAACTCCAAACTATAATTCACCCCTCCACTTT.

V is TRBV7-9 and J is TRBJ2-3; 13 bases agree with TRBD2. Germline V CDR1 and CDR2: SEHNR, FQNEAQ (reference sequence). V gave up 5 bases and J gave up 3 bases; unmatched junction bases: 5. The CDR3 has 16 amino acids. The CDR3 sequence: CASSTLAGGPTDTQYF. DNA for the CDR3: TGTGCCAGCAGCACACTAGCGGGAGGGCCTACAGATACGCAGTATTTT. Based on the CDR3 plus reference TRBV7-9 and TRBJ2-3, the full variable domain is DTGVSQNPRHKITKRGQNVTFRCDPISEHNRLYWYRQTLGQGPEFLTYFQNEAQLEKSRLLSDRFSAERPKGSFSTLEIQRTEQGDSAMYLCASSTLAGGPTDTQYFGPGTRLTVL.

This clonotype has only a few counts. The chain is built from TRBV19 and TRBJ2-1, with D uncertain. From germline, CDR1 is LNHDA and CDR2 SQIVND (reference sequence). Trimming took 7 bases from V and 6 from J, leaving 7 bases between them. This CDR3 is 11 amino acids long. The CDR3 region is CASMGGNEQFF. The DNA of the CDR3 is TGTGCCAGTATGGGCGGCAATGAGCAGTTCTTC.

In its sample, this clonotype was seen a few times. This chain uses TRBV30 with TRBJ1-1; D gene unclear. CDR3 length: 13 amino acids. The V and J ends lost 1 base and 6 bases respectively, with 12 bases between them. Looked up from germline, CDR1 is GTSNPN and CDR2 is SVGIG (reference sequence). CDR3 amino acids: CAWSGGLGSEAFF. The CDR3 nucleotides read TGTGCCTGGAGTGGCGGGCTCGGCTCTGAAGCTTTCTTT.

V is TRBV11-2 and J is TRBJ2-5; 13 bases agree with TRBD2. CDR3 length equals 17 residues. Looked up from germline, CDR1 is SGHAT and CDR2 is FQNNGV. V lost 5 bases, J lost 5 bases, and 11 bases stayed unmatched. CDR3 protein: CASSTGLAGVSAETQYF. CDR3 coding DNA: TGTGCCAGCAGCACCGGACTAGCGGGGGTCTCGGCGGAGACCCAGTACTTC.

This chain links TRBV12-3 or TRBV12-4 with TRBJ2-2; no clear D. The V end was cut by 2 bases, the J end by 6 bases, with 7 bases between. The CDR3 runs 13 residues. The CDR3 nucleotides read TGTGCCAGCAGTTTAAATGCAGCCGGGGAGCTGTTTTTT. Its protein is CASSLNAAGELFF.

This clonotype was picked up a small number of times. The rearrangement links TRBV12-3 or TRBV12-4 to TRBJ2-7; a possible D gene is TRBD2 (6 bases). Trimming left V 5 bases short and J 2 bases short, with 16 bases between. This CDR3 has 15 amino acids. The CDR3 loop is CASSRRGGRAYEQYF. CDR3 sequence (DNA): TGTGCCAGCAGTCGACGAGGAGGGCGAGCCTACGAGCAGTACTTC.

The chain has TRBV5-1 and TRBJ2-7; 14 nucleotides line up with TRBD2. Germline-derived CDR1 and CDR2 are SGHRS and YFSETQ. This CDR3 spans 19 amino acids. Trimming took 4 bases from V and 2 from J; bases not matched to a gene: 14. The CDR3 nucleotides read TGCGCCAGCAGCACCGGTCTTGGGACTAGCGGGAGAAGAACCTACGAGCAGTACTTC. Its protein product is CASSTGLGTSGRRTYEQYF.

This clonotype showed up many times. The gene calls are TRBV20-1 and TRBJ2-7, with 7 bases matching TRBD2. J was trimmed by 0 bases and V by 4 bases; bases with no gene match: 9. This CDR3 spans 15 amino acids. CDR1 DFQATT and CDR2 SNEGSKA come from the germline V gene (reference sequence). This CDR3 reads CSAMGPLAYSYEQYF. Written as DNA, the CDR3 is TGCAGTGCTATGGGTCCACTAGCGTACTCCTACGAGCAGTACTTC.

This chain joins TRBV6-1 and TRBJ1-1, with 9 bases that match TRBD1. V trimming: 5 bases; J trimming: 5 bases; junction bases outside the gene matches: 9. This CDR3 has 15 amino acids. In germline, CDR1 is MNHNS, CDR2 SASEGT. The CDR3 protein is CASSYTGGGFTEAFF. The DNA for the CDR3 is TGTGCCAGCAGTTATACAGGGGGCGGTTTTACTGAAGCTTTCTTT.

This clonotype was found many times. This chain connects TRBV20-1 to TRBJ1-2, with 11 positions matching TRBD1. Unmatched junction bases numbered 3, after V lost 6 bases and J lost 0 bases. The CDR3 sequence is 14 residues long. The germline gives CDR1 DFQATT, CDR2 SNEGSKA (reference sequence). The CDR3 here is CSAEGQGANYGYTF. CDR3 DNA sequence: TGCAGTGCCGAGGGACAGGGGGCTAACTATGGCTACACCTTC.

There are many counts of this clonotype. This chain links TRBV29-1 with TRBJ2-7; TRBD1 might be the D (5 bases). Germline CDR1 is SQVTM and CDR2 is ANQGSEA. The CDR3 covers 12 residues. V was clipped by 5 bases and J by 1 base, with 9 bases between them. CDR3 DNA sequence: TGCAGCGTTCTTAGGGGTTCCTACGAGCAGTACTTC. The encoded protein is CSVLRGSYEQYF.

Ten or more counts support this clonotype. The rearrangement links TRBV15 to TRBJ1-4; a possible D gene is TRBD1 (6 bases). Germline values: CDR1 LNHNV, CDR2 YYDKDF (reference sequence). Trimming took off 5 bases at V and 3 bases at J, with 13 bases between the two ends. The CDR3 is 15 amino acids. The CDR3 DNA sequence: TGTGCCACCAGCGGATGGACAGCTTCTAATGAAAAACTGTTTTTT. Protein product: CATSGWTASNEKLFF.

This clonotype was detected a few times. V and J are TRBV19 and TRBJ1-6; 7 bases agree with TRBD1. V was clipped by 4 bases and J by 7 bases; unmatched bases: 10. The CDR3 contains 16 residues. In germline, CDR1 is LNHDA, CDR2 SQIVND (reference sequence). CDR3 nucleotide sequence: TGTGCCAGTAGTACGGGGACAGAAGAACAAAATTCACCCCTCCACTTT. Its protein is CASSTGTEEQNSPLHF.

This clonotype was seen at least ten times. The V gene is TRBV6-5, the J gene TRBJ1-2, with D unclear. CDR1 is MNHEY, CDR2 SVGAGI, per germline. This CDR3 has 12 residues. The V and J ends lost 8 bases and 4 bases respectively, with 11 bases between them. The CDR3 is CASLGTGYGYTF. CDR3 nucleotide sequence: TGTGCCAGCCTGGGCACGGGCTATGGCTACACCTTC.

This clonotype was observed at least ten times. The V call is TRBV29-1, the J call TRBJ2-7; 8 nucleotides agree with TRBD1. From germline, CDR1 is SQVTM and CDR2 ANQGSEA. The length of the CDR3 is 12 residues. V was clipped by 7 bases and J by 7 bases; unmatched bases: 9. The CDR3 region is CSARQGHLEQYF. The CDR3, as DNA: TGCAGCGCCCGACAGGGGCATTTGGAGCAGTACTTC.

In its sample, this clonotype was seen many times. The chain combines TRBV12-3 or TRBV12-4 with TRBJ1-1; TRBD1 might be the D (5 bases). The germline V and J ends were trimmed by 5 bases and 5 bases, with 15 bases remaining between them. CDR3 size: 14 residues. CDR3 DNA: TGTGCCAGCAGTCCTTCCTCAGGGACGACTGAAGCTTTCTTT. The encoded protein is CASSPSSGTTEAFF.

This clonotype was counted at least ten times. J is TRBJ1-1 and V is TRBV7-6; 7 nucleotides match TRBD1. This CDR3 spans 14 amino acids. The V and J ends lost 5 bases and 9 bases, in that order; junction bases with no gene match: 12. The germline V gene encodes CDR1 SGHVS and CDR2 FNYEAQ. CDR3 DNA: TGTGCCAGCAGCGAATCCAGGGGGACACCACAAGCTTTCTTT. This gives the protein CASSESRGTPQAFF.

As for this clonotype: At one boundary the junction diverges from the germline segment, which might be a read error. CDR3 amino acids: CASSLMVEGSRAF. CDR3 nucleotides: TGTGCCAGCAGCTTAATGGTCGAGGGAAGTAGAGCCTTC. The rearrangement uses TRBV7-2 and TRBJ1-2; no clear D. This CDR3 contains 13 residues. Germline V gene data show CDR1 as SGHTA and CDR2 as FQGNSA.

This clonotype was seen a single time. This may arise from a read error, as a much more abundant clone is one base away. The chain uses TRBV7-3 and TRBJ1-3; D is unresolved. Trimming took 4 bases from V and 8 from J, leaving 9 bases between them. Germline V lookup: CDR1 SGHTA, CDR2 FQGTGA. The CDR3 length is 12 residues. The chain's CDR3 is CASSSGVYTIYF. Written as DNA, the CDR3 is TGTGCCAGCAGCTCGGGTGTGTACACCATATATTTT.

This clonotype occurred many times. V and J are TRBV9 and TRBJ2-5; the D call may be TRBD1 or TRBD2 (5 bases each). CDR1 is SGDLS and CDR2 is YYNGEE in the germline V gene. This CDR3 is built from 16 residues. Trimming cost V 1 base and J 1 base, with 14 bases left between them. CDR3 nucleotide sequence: TGTGCCAGCAGCGTATGGACGGGGCGGGCCCAAGAGACCCAGTACTTC. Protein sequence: CASSVWTGRAQETQYF. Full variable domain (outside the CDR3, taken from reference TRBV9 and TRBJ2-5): DSGVTQTPKHLITATGQRVTLRCSPRSGDLSVYWYQQSLDQGLQFLIQYYNGEERAKGNILERFSAQQFPDLHSELNLSSLELGDSALYFCASSVWTGRAQETQYFGPGTRLLVL.

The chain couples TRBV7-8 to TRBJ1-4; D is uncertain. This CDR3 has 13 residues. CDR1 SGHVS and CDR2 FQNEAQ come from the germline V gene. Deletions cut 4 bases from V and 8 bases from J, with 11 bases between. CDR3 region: CASSSPLPEKLFF. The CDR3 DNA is TGTGCCAGCAGCTCCCCGCTCCCGGAAAAACTGTTTTTT.